The rows below give T cell receptor beta chains drawn from one sample of a study of blood T cell repertoires in COVID-19. Some clones are missing from TCRdb's copy, which holds only in-frame ones; the method was immunoSEQ multiplex PCR. In the table there are over 110,000 clones, 70% to 85% of which are singletons. Sequenced: peripheral blood. Receptor source: a man in his 60s with active or convalescent COVID-19. CDR3s include the opening cysteine and the closing phenylalanine or tryptophan. D genes are given only for firm matches. Clone size is given for some rows only: seen once, a few or many times, or a class if the clone is expanded.

cdr3_nt cdr3_aa cdr3_length j_call d_call v_call clone_size
TGTGCCAGCAGTAAAGACAGGGGAGCCTACGAGCAGTACTTC CASSKDRGAYEQYF 14 TRBJ2-7 TRBD1 TRBV6-6 NA
TGTGCCAGCGACCCGGGACAGTCGTACCAAGAGACCCAGTACTTC CASDPGQSYQETQYF 15 TRBJ2-5 TRBD1 TRBV6-1 NA
TGCGCCAGCAGCCCGGGCTCGACAGGGGCGGCAGGCTACACCTTC CASSPGSTGAAGYTF 15 TRBJ1-2 TRBD1 TRBV5-1 once
TGTGCCAGCAGTGATTCCAGCGGGAGACGCCCCGGGGAGCTGTTTTTT CASSDSSGRRPGELFF 16 TRBJ2-2 TRBD2 TRBV25-1 once
TGTGCCAGCTCCCGCGACAGGGGAGCTGAAGCTTTCTTT CASSRDRGAEAFF 13 TRBJ1-1 TRBD1 TRBV18 NA
TGTGCCAGCAATCATCGGCGGGGGGGCACAGATACGCAGTATTTT CASNHRRGGTDTQYF 15 TRBJ2-3 TRBD2 TRBV2 NA
TGTGCTAGCAGCTCCCGAGGGGGACTAGCGCAAGAGACCCAGTACTTC CASSSRGGLAQETQYF 16 TRBJ2-5 TRBD2 TRBV7-7 NA
TGTGCCAGCAGCTTACCAGGGGCTCCAAATCAGCCCCAGCATTTT CASSLPGAPNQPQHF 15 TRBJ1-5 NA TRBV12-1 few
TGTGCCAGCAGCTTAGTCCGCGTCTCCTACAATGAGCAGTTCTTC CASSLVRVSYNEQFF 15 TRBJ2-1 NA TRBV11-3 once
TGTGCCAGCAGCGGAGGGCGGGACAGGGTCTATGGCTACACCTTC CASSGGRDRVYGYTF 15 TRBJ1-2 TRBD1 TRBV9 NA
TGTGCCAGTAGTACGGGGAACACTGAAGCTTTCTTT CASSTGNTEAFF 12 TRBJ1-1 NA TRBV19 NA
TGTGCCAGCAGCTTTTTCGGGTCTAGCAATCAGCCCCAGCATTTT CASSFFGSSNQPQHF 15 TRBJ1-5 NA TRBV5-8 NA
TGCGCCAGCAGCTTGGATACGGGGGGACTCACAGATACGCAGTATTTT CASSLDTGGLTDTQYF 16 TRBJ2-3 TRBD2 TRBV5-1 NA
TGCGCCAGCAGTGAACAGAGGGCGGGAATGGACGGGGAGCTGTTTTTT CASSEQRAGMDGELFF 16 TRBJ2-2 NA TRBV10-1 NA
TGCGCCAGCAGCTCTCAAGAGACCCAGTACTTC CASSSQETQYF 11 TRBJ2-5 NA TRBV5-1 NA
TGTGCCAGCAGCCGGACTAGCGGGGGAGGTGAGACCCAGTACTTC CASSRTSGGGETQYF 15 TRBJ2-5 TRBD2 TRBV5-6 NA
TGTGCCAGCAGCTTAGACAGTGTCTCTGGAAACACCATATATTTT CASSLDSVSGNTIYF 15 TRBJ1-3 NA TRBV7-8 NA
TGTGCCAGCAGTGTTGGTTCTATACAGCCCCAGCATTTT CASSVGSIQPQHF 13 TRBJ1-5 NA TRBV2 few
TGTGCCATCAGACCCCGGGGAGCTGTGACTCGCTATGGCTACACCTTC CAIRPRGAVTRYGYTF 16 TRBJ1-2 NA TRBV10-3 NA
TGTGCCAGTAGTCGGGACAGGGGCCTGGACAATGAGCAGTTCTTC CASSRDRGLDNEQFF 15 TRBJ2-1 TRBD1 TRBV19 few
TGTGCTAGTGGTCCCGGGACTAGCGGGAGTACCGGGGAGCTGTTTTTT CASGPGTSGSTGELFF 16 TRBJ2-2 TRBD2 TRBV12-5 NA
TGTGCTAGTGGTCCCGGGGGTTTAAGGGAAAAACTGTTTTTT CASGPGGLREKLFF 14 TRBJ1-4 NA TRBV12-5 NA
TGTGCCACCAGTGACAGGGGACAGGACACAGATACGCAGTATTTT CATSDRGQDTDTQYF 15 TRBJ2-3 TRBD1 TRBV24-1 NA
TGTGCCAGCAGTGGGGGACTAGGAAGGTCGCAGTTCTTC CASSGGLGRSQFF 13 TRBJ2-1 TRBD2 TRBV14 few
TGCGCCAGTCCTCTCCAGGGTGGGTATCAGCCCCAGCATTTT CASPLQGGYQPQHF 14 TRBJ1-5 NA TRBV23-1 NA
TGTGCCAGCAGCAACTTAAATTCACCCCTCCACTTT CASSNLNSPLHF 12 TRBJ1-6 NA TRBV9 NA
TGTGCCAGCTCACCGGGTACAGGGCATGGCTACACCTTC CASSPGTGHGYTF 13 TRBJ1-2 NA TRBV18 NA